Shown below are 14 T cell receptor beta chains from a single sample sequenced in a study of T cell responses to AZD1222 COVID-19 vaccine. Only in-frame clones appear in the TCRdb table, and some are missing; sequencing was by immunoSEQ multiplex PCR. Of some 200,000 clones in the sample, around 93% were seen once. The sample in question was peripheral blood, obtained on day 0 of MenACWY control vaccination. These receptors came from an adult in good health.

V gene TRBV3-1 (or the pseudogene TRBV3-2) combines with J gene TRBJ1-1; D is unresolved. There are 12 residues in the CDR3. The germline gives CDR1 LGHDT, CDR2 YNNKEL (reference sequence). V dropped 2 bases and J dropped 6 bases, with 7 bases sitting between them. The CDR3 nucleotides are TGTGCCAGCAGCCAATGGGATGCTGAAGCTTTCTTT. Translated, it gives CASSQWDAEAFF.

The gene calls are TRBV6-2 or TRBV6-3 and TRBJ2-7; 7 bases are shared with TRBD2. The V segment lost 5 bases and the J segment 5 bases; nucleotides outside the gene matches: 12. Germline V gene data show CDR1 as MNHEY and CDR2 as SVGEGT. CDR3 length: 15 residues. CDR3 DNA: TGTGCCAGCAGTCCCCTCGGACTAGGAGGGAACGAGCAGTACTTC. It translates to CASSPLGLGGNEQYF.

V and J are TRBV18 and TRBJ1-2; 9 nucleotides line up with TRBD1. The CDR3 runs to 15 residues. Germline V gene sequence: CDR1 KGHSH, CDR2 LQKENI. Trimming removed 3 bases from V and 7 bases from J; junction bases left unmatched: 9. The CDR3 spells CASSPPGQGRGGYTF. In DNA form, the CDR3 reads TGTGCCAGCTCACCCCCGGGACAGGGAAGAGGTGGCTACACCTTC.

The V gene is TRBV11-2, the J gene TRBJ1-5; TRBD1 might be the D (5 bases). Germline CDR1 reads SGHAT; CDR2 reads FQNNGV. Trimming pared 5 bases from V and 0 bases from J, leaving 8 bases between. The CDR3 is 14 residues long. The CDR3 sequence: CASSRGYSNQPQHF. In DNA, the CDR3 is TGTGCCAGCAGCCGGGGGTATAGCAATCAGCCCCAGCATTTT. Using reference TRBV11-2 and TRBJ1-5 for the parts outside the CDR3, the full variable domain is EAGVAQSPRYKIIEKRQSVAFWCNPISGHATLYWYQQILGQGPKLLIQFQNNGVVDDSQLPKDRFSAERLKGVDSTLKIQPAKLEDSAVYLCASSRGYSNQPQHFGDGTRLSIL.

The chain recombines TRBV5-5 with TRBJ1-5; a weak D match, TRBD1 (6 bases). CDR1 and CDR2 from the germline V gene are SGHKS and YYEKEE (reference sequence). V lost 0 bases, J lost 1 base, and 20 bases lay in between. This CDR3 has 19 residues. Written as DNA, the CDR3 is TGTGCCAGCAGCTTGGATTACTGGACAGTGAGGGAGAGCAATCAGCCCCAGCATTTT. Translated, it gives CASSLDYWTVRESNQPQHF.

The V and J genes are TRBV19 and TRBJ1-6; 10 positions agree with TRBD1. With 3 bases clipped from V and 11 bases from J, the junction kept 1 base outside the gene matches. This CDR3 comprises 13 residues. Germline V CDR1 and CDR2: LNHDA, SQIVND (reference sequence). Here the CDR3 DNA reads TGTGCCAGTAGTATTGGGACAGGGGCACCCCTCCACTTT. It encodes CASSIGTGAPLHF.

The chain joins TRBV5-8 to TRBJ2-5; 10 bases are a match to TRBD1. Germline loops: CDR1 SGHTS, CDR2 YDEGEE. This CDR3 contains 15 residues. With V trimmed by 3 bases and J by 5 bases, 7 bases remained unmatched. The CDR3 sequence: CASSSRTGGVETQYF. The DNA of the CDR3 is TGTGCCAGCAGCTCCCGGACAGGGGGGGTTGAGACCCAGTACTTC.

The chain joins TRBV19 to TRBJ1-1; D not resolved. V lost 1 base to trimming and J lost 0 bases, with 6 bases between them. Germline V gives CDR1 LNHDA, CDR2 SQIVND (reference sequence). The CDR3 loop spans 14 amino acids. The CDR3 sequence: CASSIAVMNTEAFF. The CDR3 coding sequence is TGTGCCAGTAGTATAGCTGTGATGAACACTGAAGCTTTCTTT. The full variable domain, completed using reference TRBV19 and TRBJ1-1, is DGGITQSPKYLFRKEGQNVTLSCEQNLNHDAMYWYRQDPGQGLRLIYYSQIVNDFQKGDIAEGYSVSREKKESFPLTVTSAQKNPTAFYLCASSIAVMNTEAFFGQGTRLTVV.

The rearrangement links TRBV7-9 to TRBJ1-1; the D gene is possibly TRBD1 (5 bases). The CDR3 has 15 residues. The germline V and J ends were trimmed by 1 base and 1 base, with 10 bases remaining between them. Looked up from germline, CDR1 is SEHNR and CDR2 is FQNEAQ (reference sequence). Written as DNA, the CDR3 is TGTGCCAGCAGCTTAGAGGCAGGGCGGAACACTGAAGCTTTCTTT. Amino acid sequence: CASSLEAGRNTEAFF.

The CDR3 protein is CASSRGGFREAFF. CDR3 coding DNA: TGTGCCAGCAGCCGAGGGGGGTTCCGTGAAGCTTTCTTT. The chain links TRBV6-2 or TRBV6-3 to TRBJ1-1, with a tentative D call TRBD1 (6 bases). This CDR3 is 13 amino acids long. Germline V gene lookup returns CDR1 MNHEY and CDR2 SVGEGT. V lost 6 bases to trimming and J lost 7 bases, with 15 bases between them.

V gene TRBV19 combines with J gene TRBJ1-5; D possibly corresponds to TRBD1 (5 bases). The CDR3 sequence is 18 residues long. In germline, CDR1 is LNHDA, CDR2 SQIVND (reference sequence). Deletions cut 6 bases from V and 3 bases from J, with 24 bases between. In DNA form, the CDR3 reads TGTGCCAGTAGCCATGGGGGTTTCGAGGCGAGGTCCAATCAGCCCCAGCATTTT. Translating gives CASSHGGFEARSNQPQHF.

Only one count was recorded for this clone. The CDR3 region is CASTLGGTAGYTF. CDR3 nucleotide sequence: TGTGCCAGCACCCTAGGGGGGACGGCTGGCTACACCTTC. The rearrangement joins TRBV5-8 to TRBJ1-2, with D maybe TRBD1 (6 bases). The germline V gene encodes CDR1 SGHTS and CDR2 YDEGEE. Trimming pared 6 bases from V and 7 bases from J, leaving 16 bases between. The CDR3 length is 13 residues.

The chain has TRBV12-3 or TRBV12-4 and TRBJ1-1, with 7 bases matching TRBD1. After removal of 6 bases from V and 4 bases from J, the junction contained 5 bases not matched to a gene. The CDR3 sequence is 13 residues long. The CDR3 reads CASRPQGTTEAFF. CDR3 nucleotide sequence: TGTGCCAGCAGGCCACAGGGGACCACTGAAGCTTTCTTT.

J is TRBJ1-2 and V is TRBV30; D perhaps matches TRBD1 (5 bases). Germline V gives CDR1 GTSNPN, CDR2 SVGIG (reference sequence). Trimming took 0 bases from V and 7 from J, leaving 9 bases between them. This CDR3 has 12 residues. The CDR3 sequence is CAWSVQGAGYTF. The CDR3 DNA is TGTGCCTGGAGTGTCCAGGGTGCTGGCTACACCTTC. Combining the CDR3 with reference TRBV30 and TRBJ1-2 gives the whole variable domain SQTIHQWPATLVQPVGSPLSLECTVEGTSNPNLYWYRQAAGRGLQLLFYSVGIGQISSEVPQNLSASRPQDRQFILSSKKLLLSDSGFYLCAWSVQGAGYTFGSGTRLTVV.